Each of the 30 T cell receptor beta chains below was sequenced from the same sample in a study of Ad26.COV2.S vaccination and SARS-CoV-2 variants. Sequencing used immunoSEQ multiplex PCR; TCRdb keeps in-frame clones, though not all of them. The sample comprises some 320,000 clones, approximately 86% of which are singletons, and 1.5% to 2.5% rests with the top ten. Documented treatment: roughly 18 received Ad26.COV2.S at low or high dose, single or two shots; about 5 received placebo; per-sample allocation not given. Each sample was drawn 63 days after the first injection (of vaccine or placebo). The sample was peripheral blood, taken in a trial of Ad26.COV2.S vaccine versus placebo. The receptor source for this set is a person between 18 and 59 years old who received the Ad26.COV2.S COVID-19 vaccine or a placebo.

The chain employs TRBV21-1 and TRBJ1-3; the table's D call, TRBD1, has no DNA check behind it. TRBV21-1 represents a pseudogene. The CDR3 sequence is 16 residues long. The CDR3 bases are TGTGCCAGCAGCAAGACCGTCCAGGGCCGAGGAAACACCATATATTTT. This translates into CASSKTVQGRGNTIYF.

The chain combines TRBV14 with TRBJ1-3, with TRBD1 matching 7 bases. Germline lookup yields CDR1 SGHDN and CDR2 FVKESK. The CDR3 sequence is 13 residues long. The trim removed 7 bases at V and 4 bases at J, leaving 4 bases unmatched. In DNA form, the CDR3 reads TGTGCCAGCAATACGGGACAGGGAAACACCATATATTTT. Translating gives CASNTGQGNTIYF.

This clone was detected only once. The chain uses TRBV11-2 and TRBJ1-3; 8 nucleotides agree with TRBD1. The germline CDR1 and CDR2 sequences are SGHAT and FQNNGV. The CDR3 runs to 13 residues. The V and J ends lost 4 bases and 4 bases, in that order; junction bases with no gene match: 0. The CDR3 nucleotides are TGTGCCAGCAGCTGGACAGGGGGAAACACCATATATTTT. This translates into CASSWTGGNTIYF. The full variable domain, with the rest looked up from reference TRBV11-2 and TRBJ1-3, is EAGVAQSPRYKIIEKRQSVAFWCNPISGHATLYWYQQILGQGPKLLIQFQNNGVVDDSQLPKDRFSAERLKGVDSTLKIQPAKLEDSAVYLCASSWTGGNTIYFGEGSWLTVV.

Only one count was recorded for this clone. V usage is TRBV7-3 and J usage is TRBJ1-1; no firm D call. Germline CDR1 reads SGHTA; CDR2 reads FQGTGA. V lost 5 bases and J 0 bases, leaving 7 bases between the germline ends. The CDR3 loop spans 13 amino acids. DNA for the CDR3: TGTGCCAGCAGCCGGGGAATGAACACTGAAGCTTTCTTT. This sequence encodes CASSRGMNTEAFF.

This clone was recorded only once. In DNA, the CDR3 is TGCACCAGCAGCCAAGATACCCCGACGGAGGAGCAGTACTTC. The encoded protein is CTSSQDTPTEEQYF. The chain uses TRBV1 and TRBJ2-7; TRBD2, the table's D call, was not compared with the DNA. TRBV1 is an annotated pseudogene. CDR3 length equals 14 residues.

CDR3: CASSHSMGNEKLFF. Here the CDR3 DNA reads TGTGCCAGCAGCCACTCGATGGGGAATGAAAAACTGTTTTTT. J is TRBJ1-4 and V is TRBV3-1 (or the pseudogene TRBV3-2), with D uncertain. V lost 3 bases to trimming and J lost 5 bases, with 10 bases between them. The CDR3 is 14 residues long. Germline CDR1 is LGHDT and CDR2 is YNNKEL (reference sequence).

J is TRBJ1-4 and V is TRBV9, with TRBD1 as a possible D gene (6 bases). Deletions cut 4 bases from V and 8 bases from J, with 21 bases between. Looked up from germline, CDR1 is SGDLS and CDR2 is YYNGEE. The CDR3 has 16 amino acids. The CDR3, as DNA: TGTGCCAGCAGCCCCTCAGAAGGCAGGGGAGGGGAAAAACTGTTTTTT. Its protein product is CASSPSEGRGGEKLFF.

The J gene is TRBJ2-1, the V gene TRBV5-4; D might be TRBD2 (6 bases). Trimming shortened V by 0 bases and J by 8 bases, and 18 bases separated the two germline ends. CDR3 length equals 16 residues. The V gene's germline CDR1 is SGHNT and CDR2 YYREEE (reference sequence). Here the CDR3 reads CASSLVFQGGGDEQFF. The CDR3 coding sequence is TGTGCCAGCAGCTTGGTCTTCCAGGGAGGTGGCGATGAGCAGTTCTTC.

J is TRBJ2-5 and V is TRBV7-3; tentatively, D is TRBD2 (5 bases). This CDR3 contains 13 residues. The germline V gene encodes CDR1 SGHTA and CDR2 FQGTGA. V shed 5 bases and J shed 5 bases, with 12 bases lying between them. For the CDR3, the DNA is TGTGCCAGCAGCCGCGGGTTTTCGGAGACCCAGTACTTC. It is translated as CASSRGFSETQYF.

This rearrangement joins TRBV3-1 (or the pseudogene TRBV3-2) to TRBJ1-6; no reliable D call. The CDR3 contains 16 residues. The germline V gene has CDR1 LGHDT and CDR2 YNNKEL (reference sequence). V dropped 3 bases and J dropped 10 bases, with 19 bases sitting between them. CDR3 DNA: TGTGCCAGCAGCCACCTGAGCGGGGTCAGCGGATCACCCCTCCACTTT. It encodes CASSHLSGVSGSPLHF.

The rearrangement uses TRBV5-1 and TRBJ2-3, with D unclear. The CDR3 loop spans 14 amino acids. Germline V gene lookup returns CDR1 SGHRS and CDR2 YFSETQ. Trimming took off 0 bases at V and 2 bases at J, with 7 bases between the two ends. CDR3: CASSLGAFTDTQYF. CDR3 nucleotide sequence: TGCGCCAGCAGCTTGGGTGCATTCACAGATACGCAGTATTTT.

This chain links TRBV28 with TRBJ2-7, with 10 bases fitting TRBD2. Looked up from germline, CDR1 is MDHEN and CDR2 is SYDVKM. V was pared by 4 bases and J by 0 bases, with 6 bases of the junction left unmatched. This CDR3 has 16 amino acids. CDR3: CASSYLLAGSSYEQYF. The CDR3 DNA reads as TGTGCCAGCAGTTACCTACTAGCGGGGTCCTCCTACGAGCAGTACTTC. Together with reference TRBV28 and TRBJ2-7, the CDR3 gives the full variable domain: DVKVTQSSRYLVKRTGEKVFLECVQDMDHENMFWYRQDPGLGLRLIYFSYDVKMKEKGDIPEGYSVSREKKERFSLILESASTNQTSMYLCASSYLLAGSSYEQYFGPGTRLTVT.

J is TRBJ1-3 and V is TRBV3-1 (or the pseudogene TRBV3-2); tentative D call: TRBD1 (5 bases). Trimming stripped 4 bases from V and 0 bases from J, with 7 bases between. Germline V CDR1 and CDR2: LGHDT, YNNKEL (reference sequence). CDR3 length: 14 amino acids. The CDR3 protein is CASSPGGSGNTIYF. CDR3 sequence (DNA): TGTGCCAGCAGCCCTGGGGGCTCTGGAAACACCATATATTTT.

V is TRBV18 and J is TRBJ2-5; no reliable D call. The V and J ends lost 2 bases and 2 bases respectively, with 15 bases between them. The CDR3 is 16 residues long. In germline, CDR1 is KGHSH, CDR2 LQKENI. CDR3 residues: CASSPMVVETQETQYF. DNA of the CDR3: TGTGCCAGCTCACCAATGGTGGTAGAGACGCAAGAGACCCAGTACTTC. Variable domain in full (rest from reference TRBV18 and TRBJ2-5): NAGVMQNPRHLVRRRGQEARLRCSPMKGHSHVYWYRQLPEEGLKFMVYLQKENIIDESGMPKERFSAEFPKEGPSILRIQQVVRGDSAAYFCASSPMVVETQETQYFGPGTRLLVL.

The J gene is TRBJ2-3, the V gene TRBV18, with D uncertain. Germline V CDR1 and CDR2: KGHSH, LQKENI. Trimming shortened V by 1 base and J by 2 bases, and 13 bases separated the two germline ends. CDR3 length equals 16 residues. CDR3 coding DNA: TGTGCCAGCTCACCACTAACCACCAGTAACACAGATACGCAGTATTTT. The encoded protein is CASSPLTTSNTDTQYF. The full variable domain, completed using reference TRBV18 and TRBJ2-3, is NAGVMQNPRHLVRRRGQEARLRCSPMKGHSHVYWYRQLPEEGLKFMVYLQKENIIDESGMPKERFSAEFPKEGPSILRIQQVVRGDSAAYFCASSPLTTSNTDTQYFGPGTRLTVL.

V usage is TRBV7-8 and J usage is TRBJ1-1; possible D gene TRBD1, 5 bases. The V gene's germline CDR1 is SGHVS and CDR2 FQNEAQ. The CDR3 contains 14 residues. The germline V and J ends were trimmed by 5 bases and 1 base, with 11 bases remaining between them. The CDR3 spells CASSILGGNTEAFF. The CDR3 DNA reads as TGTGCCAGCAGCATCCTCGGGGGGAACACTGAAGCTTTCTTT.

This clone was seen only a few times. The gene calls are TRBV6-2 or TRBV6-3 and TRBJ1-5, with D unresolved. V was pared by 0 bases and J by 15 bases, with 12 bases between. CDR1 is MNHEY and CDR2 is SVGEGT in the germline V gene. The CDR3 is made up of 12 amino acids. The CDR3 DNA sequence: TGTGCCAGCAGTTACTCGTACGGGGAACGGCATTTT. It is translated as CASSYSYGERHF.

The chain recombines TRBV4-1 with TRBJ1-3; 8 bases are a match to TRBD1. Germline V gene lookup returns CDR1 MGHRA and CDR2 YSYEKL. This CDR3 is built from 22 residues. J gave up 0 bases and V 1 base, and 20 bases lay outside the gene matches. The CDR3 here is CASSQATTGAGTGLFSGNTIYF. The CDR3 DNA is TGCGCCAGCAGCCAAGCCACAACGGGGGCTGGGACAGGCCTTTTCTCTGGAAACACCATATATTTT.

The genes are TRBV6-2 or TRBV6-3 and TRBJ1-1; D is perhaps TRBD1 (5 bases). Trimming left V 2 bases short and J 7 bases short, with 8 bases between. Germline values: CDR1 MNHEY, CDR2 SVGEGT. This CDR3 contains 12 residues. The CDR3 bases are TGTGCCAGCAGTTACAACAGGATTGAAGCTTTCTTT. It is translated as CASSYNRIEAFF.

The chain joins TRBV18 to TRBJ1-2; 8 nucleotides align to TRBD1. The V gene's germline CDR1 is KGHSH and CDR2 LQKENI. CDR3 length: 15 amino acids. Germline trimming cut 3 bases from V and 2 bases from J; bases unmatched to any gene: 5. Written as DNA, the CDR3 is TGTGCCAGCTCACCCGAGGGACAGGCCAACTATGGCTACACCTTC. Translating gives CASSPEGQANYGYTF.

In this sample, this clone turned up once. This specimen includes other DNA sequences encoding the same CDR3. This chain connects TRBV30 to TRBJ2-1; D is possibly TRBD2 (5 bases). The germline V gene encodes CDR1 GTSNPN and CDR2 SVGIG (reference sequence). This CDR3 comprises 12 residues. The V end lost 1 base, the J end lost 9 bases, and 10 bases lay between the germline ends. The CDR3 loop is CAWSGGGGEQFF. DNA of the CDR3: TGTGCCTGGAGTGGTGGCGGAGGTGAGCAGTTCTTC.

V is TRBV4-1 and J is TRBJ2-1; 9 bases match TRBD2. Germline V CDR1 and CDR2: MGHRA, YSYEKL. The CDR3 length is 18 residues. V shed 4 bases, J shed 0 bases, and the junction held 10 bases outside the gene matches. CDR3 protein: CASSLPGAGGPSYNEQFF. The CDR3 DNA reads as TGCGCCAGCAGCCTCCCCGGAGCGGGGGGACCCTCCTACAATGAGCAGTTCTTC.

This clone was observed a handful of times. The chain recombines TRBV6-5 with TRBJ1-5, with D uncertain. CDR1 is MNHEY, CDR2 SVGAGI, per germline. V shed 4 bases and J shed 5 bases, with 9 bases lying between them. CDR3 length: 13 residues. The CDR3 spells CASSSRFDQPQHF. The DNA of the CDR3 is TGTGCCAGCAGTTCCAGGTTTGATCAGCCCCAGCATTTT.

This chain joins TRBV13 and TRBJ2-6; D not resolved. Germline assignment: CDR1 PRHDT and CDR2 FYEKMQ (reference sequence). The V and J ends lost 3 bases and 2 bases respectively, with 2 bases between them. The CDR3 consists of 13 residues. The DNA for the CDR3 is TGTGCCAGCAGCTTCCCTGGGGCCAACGTCCTGACTTTC. Protein product: CASSFPGANVLTF. The whole variable domain, remainder taken from reference TRBV13 and TRBJ2-6, is AAGVIQSPRHLIKEKRETATLKCYPIPRHDTVYWYQQGPGQDPQFLISFYEKMQSDKGSIPDRFSAQQFSDYHSELNMSSLELGDSALYFCASSFPGANVLTFGAGSRLTVL.

The rearrangement uses TRBV11-2 and TRBJ2-5; 8 positions agree with TRBD1. The J segment lost 4 bases and the V segment lost 5 bases, leaving 6 bases of the junction unmatched. Germline V gives CDR1 SGHAT, CDR2 FQNNGV. The CDR3 consists of 14 residues. CDR3 sequence: CASSPGQGPETQYF. DNA for the CDR3: TGTGCCAGCAGCCCCGGACAGGGTCCAGAGACCCAGTACTTC.

This rearrangement joins TRBV19 to TRBJ1-1; 7 nucleotides line up with TRBD1. Germline V gene sequence: CDR1 LNHDA, CDR2 SQIVND (reference sequence). CDR3 size: 14 residues. V lost 3 bases to trimming and J lost 6 bases; unmatched junction nucleotides: 7. CDR3 protein: CASSITGDSPEAFF. CDR3 sequence (DNA): TGTGCCAGTAGTATCACAGGGGATTCACCTGAAGCTTTCTTT.

The chain links TRBV5-6 to TRBJ1-1, with 9 bases fitting TRBD1. The J segment lost 6 bases and the V segment lost 6 bases, leaving 9 bases of the junction unmatched. Germline loops: CDR1 SGHDT, CDR2 YYEEEE. The CDR3 contains 14 residues. CDR3 coding DNA: TGTGCCAGCATAGGACAGGGGTCTTTCTCTGAAGCTTTCTTT. Translated, it gives CASIGQGSFSEAFF.

The gene calls are TRBV7-2 and TRBJ2-3; 9 positions agree with TRBD2. CDR1 is SGHTA, CDR2 FQGNSA, per germline. This CDR3 is 16 amino acids long. The V gene end was trimmed by 1 base and the J gene end by 6 bases; junction bases not matched to a gene: 8. The CDR3 here is CASSLGSAGGQDTQYF. CDR3 sequence (DNA): TGTGCCAGCAGCTTAGGGTCGGCGGGGGGGCAGGATACGCAGTATTTT.

The V and J genes are TRBV11-2 and TRBJ2-5, with D uncertain. This CDR3 comprises 17 residues. Germline values: CDR1 SGHAT, CDR2 FQNNGV. The V gene lost 1 base and the J gene lost 3 bases, with 18 bases spanning the gap. For the CDR3, the DNA is TGTGCCAGCAGCTTAGTCTCCGGCGTGGATATCAAAGAGACCCAGTACTTC. It is translated as CASSLVSGVDIKETQYF.

The chain has TRBV20-1 and TRBJ2-7; D not resolved. Looked up from germline, CDR1 is DFQATT and CDR2 is SNEGSKA (reference sequence). Deletions cut 5 bases from V and 6 bases from J, with 8 bases between. CDR3 size: 10 residues. The CDR3 here is CSAGGVEQYF. DNA for the CDR3: TGCAGTGCTGGTGGAGTCGAGCAGTACTTC.